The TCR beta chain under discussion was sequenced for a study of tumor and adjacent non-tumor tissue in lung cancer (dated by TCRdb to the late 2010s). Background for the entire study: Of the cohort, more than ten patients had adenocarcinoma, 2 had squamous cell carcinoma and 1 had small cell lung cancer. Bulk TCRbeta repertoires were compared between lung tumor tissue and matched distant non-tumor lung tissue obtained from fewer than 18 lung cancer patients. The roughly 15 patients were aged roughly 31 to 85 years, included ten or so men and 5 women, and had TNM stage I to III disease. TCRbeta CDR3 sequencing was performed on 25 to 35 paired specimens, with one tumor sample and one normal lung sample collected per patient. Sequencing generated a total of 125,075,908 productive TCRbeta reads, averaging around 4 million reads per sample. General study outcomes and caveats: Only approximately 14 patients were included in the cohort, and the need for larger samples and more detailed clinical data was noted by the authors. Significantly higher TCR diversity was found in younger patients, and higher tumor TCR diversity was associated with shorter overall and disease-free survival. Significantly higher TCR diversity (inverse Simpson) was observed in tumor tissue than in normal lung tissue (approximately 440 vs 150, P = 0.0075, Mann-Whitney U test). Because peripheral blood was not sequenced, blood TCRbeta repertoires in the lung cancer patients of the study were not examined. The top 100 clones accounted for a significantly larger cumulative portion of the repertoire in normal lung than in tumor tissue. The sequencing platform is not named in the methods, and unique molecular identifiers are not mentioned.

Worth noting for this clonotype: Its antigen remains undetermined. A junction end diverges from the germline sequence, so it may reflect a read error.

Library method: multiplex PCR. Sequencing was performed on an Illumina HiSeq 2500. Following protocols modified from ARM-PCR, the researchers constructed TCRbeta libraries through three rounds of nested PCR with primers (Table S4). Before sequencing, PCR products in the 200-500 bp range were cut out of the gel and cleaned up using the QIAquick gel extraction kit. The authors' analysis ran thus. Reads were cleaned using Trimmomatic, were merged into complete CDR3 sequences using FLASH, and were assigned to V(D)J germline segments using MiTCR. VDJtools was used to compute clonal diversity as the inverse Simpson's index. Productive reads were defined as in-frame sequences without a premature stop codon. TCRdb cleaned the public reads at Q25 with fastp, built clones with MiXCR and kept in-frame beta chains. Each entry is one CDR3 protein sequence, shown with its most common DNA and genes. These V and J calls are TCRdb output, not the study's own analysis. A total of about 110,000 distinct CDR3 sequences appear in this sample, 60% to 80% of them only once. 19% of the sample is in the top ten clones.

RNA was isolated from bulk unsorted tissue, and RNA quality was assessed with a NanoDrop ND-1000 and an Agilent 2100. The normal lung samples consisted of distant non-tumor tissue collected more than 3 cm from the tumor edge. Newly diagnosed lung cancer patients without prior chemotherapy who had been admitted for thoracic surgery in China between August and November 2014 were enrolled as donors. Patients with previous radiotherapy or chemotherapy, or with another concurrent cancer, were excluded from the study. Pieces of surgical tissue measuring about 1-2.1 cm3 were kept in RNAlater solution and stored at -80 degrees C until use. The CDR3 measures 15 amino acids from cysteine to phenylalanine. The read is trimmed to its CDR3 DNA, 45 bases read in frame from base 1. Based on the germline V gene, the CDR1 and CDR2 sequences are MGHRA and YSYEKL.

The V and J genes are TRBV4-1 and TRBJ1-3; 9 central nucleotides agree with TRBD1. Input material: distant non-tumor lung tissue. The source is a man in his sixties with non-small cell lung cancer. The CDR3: CANSQQGATGNTIYF. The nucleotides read TGCGCCAACAGCCAACAGGGGGCTACGGGAAACACCATATATTTT.